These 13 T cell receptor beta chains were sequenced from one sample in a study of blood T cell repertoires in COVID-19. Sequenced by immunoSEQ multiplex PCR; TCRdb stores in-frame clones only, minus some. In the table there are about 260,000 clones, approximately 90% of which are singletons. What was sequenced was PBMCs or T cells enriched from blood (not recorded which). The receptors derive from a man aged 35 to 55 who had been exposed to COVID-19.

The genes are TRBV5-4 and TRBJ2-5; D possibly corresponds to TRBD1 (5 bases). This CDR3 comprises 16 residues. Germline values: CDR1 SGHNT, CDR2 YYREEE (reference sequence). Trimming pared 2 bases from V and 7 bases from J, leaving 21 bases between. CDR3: CASSLVPGGSQGTQYF. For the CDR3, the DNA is TGTGCCAGCAGCTTAGTACCTGGTGGGTCTCAGGGGACCCAGTACTTC.

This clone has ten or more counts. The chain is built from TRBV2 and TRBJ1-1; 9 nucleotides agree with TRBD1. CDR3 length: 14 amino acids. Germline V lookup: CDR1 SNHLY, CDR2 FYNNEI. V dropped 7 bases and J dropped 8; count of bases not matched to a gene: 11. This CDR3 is CASTSMGQGSEAFF. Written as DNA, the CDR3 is TGTGCCAGCACCTCAATGGGACAGGGATCGGAAGCTTTCTTT.

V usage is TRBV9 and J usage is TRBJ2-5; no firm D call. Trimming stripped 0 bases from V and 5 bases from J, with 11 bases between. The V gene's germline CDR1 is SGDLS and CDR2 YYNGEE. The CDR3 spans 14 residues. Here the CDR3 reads CASSVGGRPETQYF. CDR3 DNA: TGTGCCAGCAGCGTAGGAGGCCGACCGGAGACCCAGTACTTC.

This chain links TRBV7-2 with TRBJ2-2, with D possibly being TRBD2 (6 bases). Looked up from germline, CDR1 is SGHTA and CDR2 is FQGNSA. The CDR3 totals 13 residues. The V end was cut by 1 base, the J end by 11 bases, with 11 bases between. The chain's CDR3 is CASSLGSSGELFF. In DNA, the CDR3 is TGTGCCAGCAGCTTAGGAAGTAGCGGCGAGCTGTTTTTT. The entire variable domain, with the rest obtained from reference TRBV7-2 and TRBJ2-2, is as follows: GAGVSQSPSNKVTEKGKDVELRCDPISGHTALYWYRQSLGQGLEFLIYFQGNSAPDKSGLPSDRFSAERTGGSVSTLTIQRTQQEDSAVYLCASSLGSSGELFFGEGSRLTVL.

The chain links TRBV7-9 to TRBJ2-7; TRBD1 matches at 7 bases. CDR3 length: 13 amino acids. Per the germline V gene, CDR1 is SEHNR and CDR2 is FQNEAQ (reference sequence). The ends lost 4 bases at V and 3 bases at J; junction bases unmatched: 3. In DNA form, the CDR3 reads TGTGCCAGCAGCTCGACAGGGTTCTACGAGCAGTACTTC. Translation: CASSSTGFYEQYF.

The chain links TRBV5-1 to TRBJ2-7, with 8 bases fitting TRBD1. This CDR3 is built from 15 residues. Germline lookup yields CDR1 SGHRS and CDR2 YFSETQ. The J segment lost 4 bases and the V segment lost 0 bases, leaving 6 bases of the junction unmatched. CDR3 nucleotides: TGCGCCAGCAGCTTGGTAGCGGACAGGGTTTACGAGCAGTACTTC. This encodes CASSLVADRVYEQYF.

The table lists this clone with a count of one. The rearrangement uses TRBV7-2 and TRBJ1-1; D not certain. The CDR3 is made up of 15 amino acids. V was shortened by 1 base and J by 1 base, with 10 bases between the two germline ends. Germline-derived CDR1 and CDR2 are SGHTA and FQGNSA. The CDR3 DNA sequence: TGTGCCAGCAGCTTAGTCTTTCTTCCGAACACTGAAGCTTTCTTT. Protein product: CASSLVFLPNTEAFF. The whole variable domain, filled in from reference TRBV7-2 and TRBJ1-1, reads GAGVSQSPSNKVTEKGKDVELRCDPISGHTALYWYRQSLGQGLEFLIYFQGNSAPDKSGLPSDRFSAERTGGSVSTLTIQRTQQEDSAVYLCASSLVFLPNTEAFFGQGTRLTVV.

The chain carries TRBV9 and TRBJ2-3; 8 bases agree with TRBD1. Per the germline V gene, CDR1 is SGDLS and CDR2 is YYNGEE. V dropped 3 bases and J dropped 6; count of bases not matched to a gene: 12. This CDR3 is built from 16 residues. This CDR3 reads CASSDGTGQLADTQYF. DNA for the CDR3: TGTGCCAGCAGCGACGGGACAGGTCAATTGGCGGATACGCAGTATTTT.

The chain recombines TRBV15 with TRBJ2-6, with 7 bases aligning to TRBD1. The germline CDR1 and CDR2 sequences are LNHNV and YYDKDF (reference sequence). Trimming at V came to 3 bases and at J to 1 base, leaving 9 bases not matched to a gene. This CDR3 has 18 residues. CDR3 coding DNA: TGTGCCACCAGCAGCGTTCCCTCGACAGGGTCTGGGGCCAACGTCCTGACTTTC. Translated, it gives CATSSVPSTGSGANVLTF.

The CDR3 DNA reads TGTGCCAGCAGCCGCGCGCCTGAGGGTGGGGAGCTGTTTTTT. As protein: CASSRAPEGGELFF. The rearrangement joins TRBV3-1 (or the pseudogene TRBV3-2) to TRBJ2-2; D perhaps matches TRBD2 (5 bases). This CDR3 region has 14 residues. Per germline, CDR1 LGHDT and CDR2 YNNKEL (reference sequence). The germline V and J ends were trimmed by 4 bases and 8 bases, with 14 bases remaining between them.

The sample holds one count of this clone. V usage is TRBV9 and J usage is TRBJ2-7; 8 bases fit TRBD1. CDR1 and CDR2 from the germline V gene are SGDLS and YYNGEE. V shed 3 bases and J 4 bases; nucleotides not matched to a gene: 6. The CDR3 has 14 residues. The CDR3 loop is CASSAHRGAYEQYF. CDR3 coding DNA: TGTGCCAGCAGCGCCCACAGGGGGGCATACGAGCAGTACTTC.

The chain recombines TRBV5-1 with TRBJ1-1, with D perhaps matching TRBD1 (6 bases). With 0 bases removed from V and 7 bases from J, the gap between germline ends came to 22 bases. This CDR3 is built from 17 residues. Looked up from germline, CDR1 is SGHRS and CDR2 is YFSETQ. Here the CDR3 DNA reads TGCGCCAGCAGCTTGGAATCACAGGGTTCGGTTGGGAGTGAAGCTTTCTTT. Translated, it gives CASSLESQGSVGSEAFF.

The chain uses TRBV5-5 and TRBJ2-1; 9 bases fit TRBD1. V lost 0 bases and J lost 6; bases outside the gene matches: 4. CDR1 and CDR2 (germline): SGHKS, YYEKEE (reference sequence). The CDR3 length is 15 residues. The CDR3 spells CASSLDGTGLNEQFF. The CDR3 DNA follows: TGTGCCAGCAGCTTGGATGGGACAGGGCTCAATGAGCAGTTCTTC. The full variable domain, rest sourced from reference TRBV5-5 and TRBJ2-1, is DAGVTQSPTHLIKTRGQQVTLRCSPISGHKSVSWYQQVLGQGPQFIFQYYEKEERGRGNFPDRFSARQFPNYSSELNVNALLLGDSALYLCASSLDGTGLNEQFFGPGTRLTVL.